This T cell receptor (beta chain) is drawn from a study of Tregs in tolerant kidney transplant recipients. Repertoires were generated with immunoSEQ multiplex PCR, while TCRdb's copy carries only in-frame clones and drops some. The sample has 200,000 to 300,000 clones; around 81% are singletons. CDR1 MNHEY and CDR2 SVGAGI come from the germline V gene. The CDR3 is 14 residues long. Comment on this clone: One end of the junction is discordant with germline, which a read error may explain. In the same sample, other DNA sequences code for this CDR3.

The source is a human donor in good health. This chain uses TRBV6-5 with TRBJ1-2, with a tentative D call TRBD1 (5 bases). Sequencing was carried out using CD4+ T cells from blood. The CDR3 DNA follows: TGTGCCAGCACCCTCGACGGGGGTAACTACGGCTACACCTTC. Translated: CASTLDGGNYGYTF.